Below, 14 T cell receptor beta chains from the same sample are listed, as sequenced in a study of technical replicates of blood from a handful of donors. Clones were read by immunoSEQ multiplex PCR, and TCRdb kept only the in-frame ones, dropping some. The sample has 80,000 to 95,000 clones, over 85% seen once. Specimen: T cells isolated from PBMCs. The source is a human donor in good health.

The V and J genes are TRBV7-6 and TRBJ2-3; 8 bases agree with TRBD2. The CDR3 is 17 amino acids. From germline, CDR1 is SGHVS and CDR2 FNYEAQ. The J segment lost 3 bases and the V segment lost 1 base, leaving 9 bases of the junction unmatched. CDR3 sequence: CASSLGYGRAGTDTQYF. In DNA form, the CDR3 reads TGTGCCAGCAGCTTAGGGTACGGGAGGGCCGGGACAGATACGCAGTATTTT. The whole variable domain, filled in from reference TRBV7-6 and TRBJ2-3, reads GAGVSQSPRYKVTKRGQDVALRCDPISGHVSLYWYRQALGQGPEFLTYFNYEAQQDKSGLPNDRFSAERPEGSISTLTIQRTEQRDSAMYRCASSLGYGRAGTDTQYFGPGTRLTVL.

This chain joins TRBV5-1 and TRBJ2-3; 10 nucleotides align to TRBD2. Per germline, CDR1 SGHRS and CDR2 YFSETQ. The V gene end was trimmed by 0 bases and the J gene end by 2 bases; junction bases not matched to a gene: 3. This CDR3 contains 16 residues. The CDR3: CASSLVAGGFTDTQYF. The CDR3 DNA reads as TGCGCCAGCAGCTTGGTAGCGGGGGGCTTCACAGATACGCAGTATTTT. Full variable domain (remainder filled in from reference TRBV5-1 and TRBJ2-3): KAGVTQTPRYLIKTRGQQVTLSCSPISGHRSVSWYQQTPGQGLQFLFEYFSETQRNKGNFPGRFSGRQFSNSRSEMNVSTLELGDSALYLCASSLVAGGFTDTQYFGPGTRLTVL.

The chain links TRBV4-1 to TRBJ2-5; D unresolved. The CDR3 length is 14 residues. Trimming cost V 1 base and J 0 bases, with 6 bases left between them. Germline loops: CDR1 MGHRA, CDR2 YSYEKL. Here the CDR3 reads CASSQVPDQETQYF. CDR3 DNA: TGCGCCAGCAGCCAAGTTCCAGACCAAGAGACCCAGTACTTC.

This clone has only one observation. This rearrangement joins TRBV5-6 to TRBJ2-5; TRBD2 might be the D (5 bases). Germline loops: CDR1 SGHDT, CDR2 YYEEEE. The CDR3 loop spans 13 amino acids. Trimming cost V 3 bases and J 2 bases, with 8 bases left between them. As DNA, the CDR3 is TGTGCCAGCAGCTCCCCGGGGCAAGAGACCCAGTACTTC. Its translation is CASSSPGQETQYF.

Only one count was recorded for this clone. The chain joins TRBV28 to TRBJ2-7, with 7 bases identical to TRBD2. There are 14 residues in the CDR3. V dropped 2 bases and J dropped 2; count of bases not matched to a gene: 3. The germline gives CDR1 MDHEN, CDR2 SYDVKM. CDR3 sequence: CASSLEGLTYEQYF. CDR3 in DNA: TGTGCCAGCAGTTTAGAGGGACTAACCTACGAGCAGTACTTC.

The genes are TRBV5-1 and TRBJ2-3, with 7 bases identical to TRBD2. CDR3 length: 13 amino acids. Germline CDR1 and CDR2: SGHRS and YFSETQ. With V trimmed by 5 bases and J by 5 bases, 5 bases remained unmatched. Written as DNA, the CDR3 is TGCGCCAGCAGTCCAGGCGGGGGAGATACGCAGTATTTT. Residues: CASSPGGGDTQYF.

The V and J genes are TRBV19 and TRBJ2-1; 10 bases map to TRBD2. V trimming: 3 bases; J trimming: 6 bases; junction bases outside the gene matches: 5. This CDR3 region has 15 residues. Germline CDR1 is LNHDA and CDR2 is SQIVND (reference sequence). CDR3 in amino acids: CASSIIAGGGNEQFF. CDR3 in DNA: TGTGCCAGTAGTATCATAGCGGGGGGTGGCAATGAGCAGTTCTTC.

The rearrangement joins TRBV28 to TRBJ2-4, with a possible D match to TRBD1 (5 bases). CDR3 length equals 15 residues. Germline loops: CDR1 MDHEN, CDR2 SYDVKM. With 5 bases removed from V and 6 bases from J, the gap between germline ends came to 17 bases. CDR3: CASSPLGAQGNIQYF. The CDR3 DNA reads TGTGCCAGCAGTCCCCTTGGGGCCCAGGGAAACATTCAGTACTTC.

The chain combines TRBV27 with TRBJ2-7; TRBD2 matches at 10 bases. V was pared by 4 bases and J by 2 bases, with 8 bases of the junction left unmatched. Per germline, CDR1 MNHEY and CDR2 SMNVEV (reference sequence). There are 16 residues in the CDR3. CDR3 nucleotides: TGTGCCAGCAGTTCACACGGACTAGCGGATACCTACGAGCAGTACTTC. Translating it yields CASSSHGLADTYEQYF.

This chain uses TRBV27 with TRBJ2-1, with D hard to call. Germline V gene lookup returns CDR1 MNHEY and CDR2 SMNVEV (reference sequence). This CDR3 has 17 amino acids. Trimming cost V 4 bases and J 3 bases, with 19 bases left between them. CDR3 sequence (DNA): TGTGCCAGCAGTTCCGACGGTTTGGGCGCTATCTACAATGAGCAGTTCTTC. It translates to CASSSDGLGAIYNEQFF.

This clone was detected once. The gene calls are TRBV28 and TRBJ1-1; D ambiguous. Germline CDR1 reads MDHEN; CDR2 reads SYDVKM. The CDR3 has 13 amino acids. Trimming cost V 8 bases and J 5 bases, with 15 bases left between them. The CDR3 reads CASGLTSGTEAFF. The DNA for the CDR3 is TGTGCCAGCGGACTGACGTCTGGGACTGAAGCTTTCTTT.

This clone was detected only once. The chain has TRBV7-9 and TRBJ1-1; 11 positions agree with TRBD1. The CDR3 is 18 amino acids. Trimming took 4 bases from V and 0 from J; bases not matched to a gene: 10. Germline V lookup: CDR1 SEHNR, CDR2 FQNEAQ (reference sequence). The CDR3 sequence is CASSSPRTGGWMNTEAFF. CDR3 DNA: TGTGCCAGCAGCTCACCCCGGACAGGGGGCTGGATGAACACTGAAGCTTTCTTT.

This rearrangement joins TRBV4-1 to TRBJ2-3, with D possibly TRBD2 on 6 matching bases. Trimming pared 1 base from V and 5 bases from J, leaving 7 bases between. The CDR3 is 13 amino acids. Germline V gives CDR1 MGHRA, CDR2 YSYEKL. The CDR3 loop is CASSQGLEDTQYF. The CDR3 nucleotides are TGCGCCAGCAGCCAAGGACTAGAAGATACGCAGTATTTT.

The genes are TRBV19 and TRBJ1-4; 11 bases align to TRBD1. The germline V gene has CDR1 LNHDA and CDR2 SQIVND (reference sequence). CDR3 size: 16 residues. V lost 5 bases, J lost 8 bases, and 10 bases stayed unmatched. The CDR3 nucleotides read TGTGCCAGTAGTCATGGACAGGGGGCGACGTTGGAAAAACTGTTTTTT. Protein: CASSHGQGATLEKLFF.